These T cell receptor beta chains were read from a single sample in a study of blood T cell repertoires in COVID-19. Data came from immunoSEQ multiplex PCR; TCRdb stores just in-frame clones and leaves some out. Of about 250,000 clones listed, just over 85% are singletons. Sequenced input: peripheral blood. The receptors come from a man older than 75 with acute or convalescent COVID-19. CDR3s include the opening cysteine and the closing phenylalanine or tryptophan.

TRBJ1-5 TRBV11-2 CASSPSGTVDQPQHF
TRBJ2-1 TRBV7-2 CASSSSGLAGGNEQFF
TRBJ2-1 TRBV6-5 CASSLASGTYNEQFF
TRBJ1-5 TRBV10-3 CAISDGGRNQPQHF
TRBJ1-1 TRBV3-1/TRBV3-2 CASSYRGRDTEAFF
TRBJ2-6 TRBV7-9 CASSQTTGGSGANVLTF
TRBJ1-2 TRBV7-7 CASSLASGRGQGYTF
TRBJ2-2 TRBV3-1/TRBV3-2 CASRPSGRARNTGELFF
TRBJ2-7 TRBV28 CASSSTQGTNYYEQYF
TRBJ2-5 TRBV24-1 CATSDRASGGVGETQYF
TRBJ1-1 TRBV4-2 CASSHPGVTEAFF
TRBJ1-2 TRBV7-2 CASSRGTDYGYTF
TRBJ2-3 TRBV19 CASSIGPATDTQYF
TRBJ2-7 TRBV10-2 CASLHPRDSPAHEQYF
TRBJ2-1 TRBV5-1 CASSSGTTSYNEQFF
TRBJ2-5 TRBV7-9 CASSLARQGPQETQYF
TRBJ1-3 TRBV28 CASSLALKSSGNTIYF
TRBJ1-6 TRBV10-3 CAISGTGDLNSPLHF
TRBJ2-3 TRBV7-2 CASSLAASGGPTDTQYF
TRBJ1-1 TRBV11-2 CASSLGAQGTEAFF
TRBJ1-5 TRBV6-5 CASSSQVNQPQHF
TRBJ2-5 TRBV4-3 CASSQTHPLAFQETQYF